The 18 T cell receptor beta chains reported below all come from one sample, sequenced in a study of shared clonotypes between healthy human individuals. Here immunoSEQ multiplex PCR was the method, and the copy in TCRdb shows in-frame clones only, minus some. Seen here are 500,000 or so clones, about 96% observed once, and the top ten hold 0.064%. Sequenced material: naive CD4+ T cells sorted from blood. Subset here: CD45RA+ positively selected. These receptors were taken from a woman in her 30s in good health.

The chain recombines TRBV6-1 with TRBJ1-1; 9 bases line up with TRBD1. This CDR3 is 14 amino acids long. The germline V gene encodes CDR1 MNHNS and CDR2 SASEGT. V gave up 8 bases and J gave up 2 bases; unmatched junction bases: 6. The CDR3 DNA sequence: TGTGCCAGCCGGACAGGGGAGGACAACACTGAAGCTTTCTTT. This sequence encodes CASRTGEDNTEAFF.

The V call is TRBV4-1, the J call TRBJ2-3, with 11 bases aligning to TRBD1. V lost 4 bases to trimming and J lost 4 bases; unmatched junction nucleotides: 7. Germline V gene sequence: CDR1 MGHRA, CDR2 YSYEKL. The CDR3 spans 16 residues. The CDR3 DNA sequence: TGCGCCAGCAGCCCAAGGACAGGGGGCGTTGCAGATACGCAGTATTTT. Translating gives CASSPRTGGVADTQYF.

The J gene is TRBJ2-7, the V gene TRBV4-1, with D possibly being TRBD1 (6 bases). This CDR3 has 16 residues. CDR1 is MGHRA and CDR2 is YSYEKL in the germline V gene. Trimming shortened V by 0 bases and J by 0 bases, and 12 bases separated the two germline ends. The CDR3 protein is CASSQDLTGSSYEQYF. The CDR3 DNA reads TGCGCCAGCAGCCAAGATTTGACAGGTAGCTCCTACGAGCAGTACTTC.

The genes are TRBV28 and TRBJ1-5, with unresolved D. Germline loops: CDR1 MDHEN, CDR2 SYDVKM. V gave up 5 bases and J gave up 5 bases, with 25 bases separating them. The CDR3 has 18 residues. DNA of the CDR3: TGTGCCAGCAGTACCTATTTCGACATTTCAGTACTAGATCAGCCCCAGCATTTT. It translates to CASSTYFDISVLDQPQHF.

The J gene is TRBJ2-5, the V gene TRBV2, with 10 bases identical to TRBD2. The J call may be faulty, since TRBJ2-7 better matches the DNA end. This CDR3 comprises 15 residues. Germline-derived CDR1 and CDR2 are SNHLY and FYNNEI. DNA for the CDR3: TGTGCCAGCAGGCGTGACGAGCGGGAGGGCCGCGAGCAGTACTTC. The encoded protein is CASRRDEREGREQYF.

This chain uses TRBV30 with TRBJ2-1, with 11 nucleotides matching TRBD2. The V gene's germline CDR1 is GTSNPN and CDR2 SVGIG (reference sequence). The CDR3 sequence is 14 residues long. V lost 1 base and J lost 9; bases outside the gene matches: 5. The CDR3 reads CAWSGLAGITEQFF. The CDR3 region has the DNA TGTGCCTGGAGTGGACTAGCGGGAATAACTGAGCAGTTCTTC.

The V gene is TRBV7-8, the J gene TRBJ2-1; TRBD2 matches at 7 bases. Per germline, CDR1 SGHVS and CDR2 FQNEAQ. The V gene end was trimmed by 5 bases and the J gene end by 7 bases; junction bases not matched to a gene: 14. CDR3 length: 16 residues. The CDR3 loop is CASSPKRLADTNEQFF. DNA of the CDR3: TGTGCCAGCAGCCCAAAACGACTAGCTGATACAAATGAGCAGTTCTTC.

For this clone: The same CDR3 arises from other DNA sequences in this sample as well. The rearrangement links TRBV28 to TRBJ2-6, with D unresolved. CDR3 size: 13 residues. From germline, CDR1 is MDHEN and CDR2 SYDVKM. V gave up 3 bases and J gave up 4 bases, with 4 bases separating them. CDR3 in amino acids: CASSLSGANVLTF. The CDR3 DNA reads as TGTGCCAGCAGTTTGTCCGGGGCCAACGTCCTGACTTTC.

CDR3 residues: CASSPGTSGIVGNEQFF. The CDR3 DNA reads TGCGCCAGCAGCCCCGGGACTAGCGGGATTGTTGGCAATGAGCAGTTCTTC. The rearrangement links TRBV5-1 to TRBJ2-1; 13 nucleotides align to TRBD2. V dropped 4 bases and J dropped 6; count of bases not matched to a gene: 10. This CDR3 region has 17 residues. Germline CDR1 is SGHRS and CDR2 is YFSETQ.

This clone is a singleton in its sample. CDR3 bases: TGTGCCAGCAGACCTGACCGGCAAGCTAACTATGGCTACACCTTC. The encoded protein is CASRPDRQANYGYTF. This chain connects TRBV6-5 to TRBJ1-2; no clear D gene. The V gene's germline CDR1 is MNHEY and CDR2 SVGAGI. The V end was cut by 6 bases, the J end by 0 bases, with 14 bases between. The CDR3 sequence is 15 residues long.

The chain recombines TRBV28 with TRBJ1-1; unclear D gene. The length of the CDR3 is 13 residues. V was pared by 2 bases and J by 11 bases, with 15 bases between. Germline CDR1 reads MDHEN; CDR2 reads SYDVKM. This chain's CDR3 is CASSLREIGRAFF. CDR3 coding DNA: TGTGCCAGCAGTTTACGTGAGATTGGGAGGGCTTTCTTT.

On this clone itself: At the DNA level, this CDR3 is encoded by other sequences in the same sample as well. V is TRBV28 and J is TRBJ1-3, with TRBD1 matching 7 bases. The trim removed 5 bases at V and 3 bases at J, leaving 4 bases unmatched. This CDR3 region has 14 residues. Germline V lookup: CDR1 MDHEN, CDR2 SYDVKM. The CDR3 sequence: CASSRQGVGNTIYF. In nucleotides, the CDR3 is TGTGCCAGCAGTAGACAGGGTGTTGGAAACACCATATATTTT.

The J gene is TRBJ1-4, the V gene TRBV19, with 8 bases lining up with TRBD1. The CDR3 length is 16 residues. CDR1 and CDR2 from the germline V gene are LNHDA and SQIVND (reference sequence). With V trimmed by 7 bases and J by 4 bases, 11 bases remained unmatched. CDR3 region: CASTGVGTGGNEKLFF. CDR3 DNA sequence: TGTGCCAGTACTGGTGTTGGTACAGGGGGTAATGAAAAACTGTTTTTT.

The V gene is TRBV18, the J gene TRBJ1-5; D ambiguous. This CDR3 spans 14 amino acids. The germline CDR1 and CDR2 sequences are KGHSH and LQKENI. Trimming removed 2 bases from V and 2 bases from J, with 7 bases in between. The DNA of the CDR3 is TGTGCCAGCTCACCATGGGAGGGCAATCAGCCCCAGCATTTT. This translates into CASSPWEGNQPQHF. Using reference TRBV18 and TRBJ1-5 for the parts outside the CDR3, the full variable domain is NAGVMQNPRHLVRRRGQEARLRCSPMKGHSHVYWYRQLPEEGLKFMVYLQKENIIDESGMPKERFSAEFPKEGPSILRIQQVVRGDSAAYFCASSPWEGNQPQHFGDGTRLSIL.

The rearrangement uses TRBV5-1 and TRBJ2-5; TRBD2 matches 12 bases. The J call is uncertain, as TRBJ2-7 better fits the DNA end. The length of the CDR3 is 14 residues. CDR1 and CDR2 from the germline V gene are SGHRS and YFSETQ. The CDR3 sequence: CASSTGLAGDEQYF. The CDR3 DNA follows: TGCGCCAGCAGCACGGGACTAGCGGGTGACGAGCAGTACTTC.

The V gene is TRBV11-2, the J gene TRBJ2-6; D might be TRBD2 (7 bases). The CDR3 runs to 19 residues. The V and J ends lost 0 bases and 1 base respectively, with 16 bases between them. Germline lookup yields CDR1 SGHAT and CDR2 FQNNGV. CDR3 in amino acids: CASSLDFAGARSGANVLTF. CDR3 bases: TGTGCCAGCAGCTTAGATTTCGCGGGGGCGCGGTCTGGGGCCAACGTCCTGACTTTC.

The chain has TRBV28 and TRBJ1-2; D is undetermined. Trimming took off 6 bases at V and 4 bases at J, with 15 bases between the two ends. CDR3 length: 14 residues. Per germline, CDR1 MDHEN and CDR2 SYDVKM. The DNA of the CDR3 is TGTGCCAGCAGAGTGCTGCCTAACTCCTATGGCTACACCTTC. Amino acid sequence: CASRVLPNSYGYTF.

CDR3 in amino acids: CASSQNRIGTGASTNEKLFF. For the CDR3, the DNA is TGCGCCAGCAGCCAAAACCGGATCGGGACAGGGGCCTCAACTAATGAAAAACTGTTTTTT. V usage is TRBV4-1 and J usage is TRBJ1-4, with 10 bases identical to TRBD1. Germline values: CDR1 MGHRA, CDR2 YSYEKL. The CDR3 totals 20 residues. The V segment lost 2 bases and the J segment 0 bases; nucleotides outside the gene matches: 12.